Below are 15 T cell receptor beta chains sequenced from a single sample in a study of control samples from healthy donors and cancer patients. Assay: immunoSEQ multiplex PCR; the TCRdb copy retains only in-frame clones and omits some. Counted here are 95,000 to 150,000 clones, around 86% occurring once; the ten biggest clones make up around 9%. Material for sequencing was blood. The receptors here all came from a man aged 35-49 years in good health.

The rearrangement joins TRBV6-5 to TRBJ1-2; D might be TRBD1 (5 bases). V shed 4 bases and J shed 8 bases, with 23 bases lying between them. The CDR3 is 16 residues long. Germline V gives CDR1 MNHEY, CDR2 SVGAGI. The CDR3 protein is CASSSIPLIGRGGYTF. Here the CDR3 DNA reads TGTGCCAGCAGTTCCATTCCACTCATTGGCCGGGGGGGCTACACCTTC.

The CDR3 DNA sequence: TGTGCCAGCAGCCTGACCGAGATCTACGAGCAGTACTTC. It is translated as CASSLTEIYEQYF. This chain links TRBV5-6 with TRBJ2-7; D uncertain. Per the germline V gene, CDR1 is SGHDT and CDR2 is YYEEEE. V shed 4 bases and J shed 3 bases, with 11 bases lying between them. The CDR3 extends over 13 amino acids.

J is TRBJ2-6 and V is TRBV11-1; no definite D call. V was clipped by 1 base and J by 3 bases, with 7 bases between them. CDR3 length: 15 amino acids. CDR1 is SGHAT and CDR2 is FQDESV in the germline V gene (reference sequence). CDR3 residues: CASSLVGYGANVLTF. In nucleotides, the CDR3 is TGTGCCAGCAGCTTAGTGGGGTATGGGGCCAACGTCCTGACTTTC.

This chain joins TRBV29-1 and TRBJ1-1; D remains ambiguous. V lost 3 bases to trimming and J lost 5 bases, with 4 bases between them. Looked up from germline, CDR1 is SQVTM and CDR2 is ANQGSEA. The CDR3 contains 10 residues. The CDR3 DNA is TGCAGCGTTGATCGGACTGAAGCTTTCTTT. This encodes CSVDRTEAFF.

In its sample, this clone was seen once. This chain joins TRBV7-2 and TRBJ2-1; TRBD2 aligns across 10 bases. The CDR3 is 13 amino acids. CDR1 is SGHTA and CDR2 is FQGNSA in the germline V gene. V was pared by 3 bases and J by 9 bases, with 2 bases of the junction left unmatched. The CDR3 reads CASSLGTSVEQFF. In DNA, the CDR3 is TGTGCCAGCAGCTTGGGGACTAGCGTTGAGCAGTTCTTC.

V is TRBV6-6 and J is TRBJ2-2, with 7 bases aligning to TRBD1. CDR3 length: 14 amino acids. Germline trimming cut 6 bases from V and 1 base from J; bases unmatched to any gene: 2. Germline V gene data show CDR1 as MNHNY and CDR2 as SVGAGI (reference sequence). The CDR3: CASRGTENTGELFF. The CDR3 region has the DNA TGTGCCAGCAGGGGGACAGAGAACACCGGGGAGCTGTTTTTT.

This chain joins TRBV7-2 and TRBJ1-5; 8 bases match TRBD1. V lost 5 bases, J lost 5 bases, and 2 bases stayed unmatched. This CDR3 has 13 amino acids. Germline CDR1 reads SGHTA; CDR2 reads FQGNSA. CDR3 region: CASSKDRDQPQHF. The CDR3 DNA reads TGTGCCAGCAGCAAGGACAGGGATCAGCCCCAGCATTTT. The complete variable domain, with remaining parts taken from reference TRBV7-2 and TRBJ1-5, reads GAGVSQSPSNKVTEKGKDVELRCDPISGHTALYWYRQSLGQGLEFLIYFQGNSAPDKSGLPSDRFSAERTGGSVSTLTIQRTQQEDSAVYLCASSKDRDQPQHFGDGTRLSIL.

The chain combines TRBV7-8 with TRBJ1-5; maybe TRBD1 (5 bases). Germline CDR1 is SGHVS and CDR2 is FQNEAQ. This CDR3 contains 15 residues. The germline V and J ends were trimmed by 3 bases and 0 bases, with 9 bases remaining between them. Here the CDR3 DNA reads TGTGCCAGCAGCTTGAGACAGTATAGCAATCAGCCCCAGCATTTT. Protein: CASSLRQYSNQPQHF.

This chain connects TRBV24-1 to TRBJ1-4, with 7 bases that match TRBD1. The CDR3 extends over 17 amino acids. V dropped 3 bases and J dropped 7; count of bases not matched to a gene: 13. Germline CDR1 is KGHDR and CDR2 is SFDVKD. The CDR3 protein is CATSDGGRGRRSEKLFF. CDR3 nucleotide sequence: TGTGCCACCAGTGATGGGGGCAGGGGGAGAAGAAGTGAAAAACTGTTTTTT.

The V gene is TRBV25-1, the J gene TRBJ1-4; no clear D. V was cut by 6 bases and J by 8 bases, with 13 bases left in between. CDR3 size: 13 residues. CDR1 and CDR2 (germline): MGHDK, SYGVNS. The CDR3 loop is CASRAQVGEKLFF. CDR3 in DNA: TGTGCCAGCAGGGCGCAGGTAGGGGAAAAACTGTTTTTT.

The chain couples TRBV4-1 to TRBJ1-1; D not resolved. V dropped 4 bases and J dropped 5 bases, with 8 bases sitting between them. The CDR3 is 12 residues long. Germline CDR1 is MGHRA and CDR2 is YSYEKL. DNA of the CDR3: TGCGCCAGCAGCCGGTTAGGAACTGAAGCTTTCTTT. The encoded protein is CASSRLGTEAFF.

The sample holds a few counts of this clone. V gene TRBV7-2 combines with J gene TRBJ1-4; the match to TRBD1 covers 8 bases. The junction had 15 bases not matched to a gene; V was cut back by 5 bases and J by 7 bases. From germline, CDR1 is SGHTA and CDR2 FQGNSA. The CDR3 extends over 17 amino acids. As DNA, the CDR3 is TGTGCCAGCAGCCTAAATGGACAGGGCCTGCCGGCTGAAAAACTGTTTTTT. Its protein is CASSLNGQGLPAEKLFF.

In its sample, this clone was seen a few times. V usage is TRBV6-4 and J usage is TRBJ1-2; a weak D match, TRBD1 (5 bases). This CDR3 region has 15 residues. Germline CDR1 MRHNA, CDR2 SNTAGT. V was trimmed by 2 bases and J by 2 bases, leaving 12 bases between them. The CDR3 protein is CASSDGSGGNYGYTF. CDR3 DNA sequence: TGTGCCAGCAGTGACGGAAGTGGGGGAAACTATGGCTACACCTTC.

The chain couples TRBV11-3 to TRBJ1-1; maybe TRBD1 (6 bases). The CDR3 has 12 amino acids. The V end was cut by 5 bases, the J end by 9 bases, with 13 bases between. Germline-derived CDR1 and CDR2 are SGHNT and YENEEA. CDR3 nucleotide sequence: TGTGCCAGCAGCCCAGGACAGAGCCAAGCTTTCTTT. It yields the protein CASSPGQSQAFF.

The J gene is TRBJ1-5, the V gene TRBV7-8; unclear D gene. V lost 6 bases and J 4 bases, leaving 16 bases between the germline ends. Germline CDR1 SGHVS, CDR2 FQNEAQ. The length of the CDR3 is 15 residues. The DNA of the CDR3 is TGTGCCAGCAGAGGGTCCGGGTTAGGGAATCAGCCCCAGCATTTT. Encoded protein: CASRGSGLGNQPQHF.